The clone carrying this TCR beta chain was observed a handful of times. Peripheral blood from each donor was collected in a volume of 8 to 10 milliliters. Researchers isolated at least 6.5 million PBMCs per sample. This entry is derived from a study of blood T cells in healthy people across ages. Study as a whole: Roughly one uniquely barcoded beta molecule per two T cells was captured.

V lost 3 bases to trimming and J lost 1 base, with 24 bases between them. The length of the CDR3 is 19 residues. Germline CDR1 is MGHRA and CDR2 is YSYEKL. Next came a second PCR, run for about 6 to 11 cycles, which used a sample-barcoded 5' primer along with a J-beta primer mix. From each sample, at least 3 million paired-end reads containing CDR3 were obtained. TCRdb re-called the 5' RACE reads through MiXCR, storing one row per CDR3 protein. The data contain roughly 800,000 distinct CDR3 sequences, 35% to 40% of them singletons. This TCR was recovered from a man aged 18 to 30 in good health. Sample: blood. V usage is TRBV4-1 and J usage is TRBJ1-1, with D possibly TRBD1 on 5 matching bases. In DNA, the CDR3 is TGCGCCAGCAGCCAGCATATCAAAATTTGGGGGAAAAGGAACACTGAAGCTTTCTTT. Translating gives CASSQHIKIWGKRNTEAFF.